This TCR beta chain was recovered during a study of cytomegalovirus exposure and HLA in healthy donors. The CDR3 is 14 amino acids. Trimming cost V 6 bases and J 4 bases, with 10 bases left between them. CDR1 is MNHEY, CDR2 SMNVEV, per germline (reference sequence). Amplification used 60 Vbeta primers and 13 Jbeta primers. This table comes from immunoSEQ multiplex PCR, and its TCRdb copy is limited to in-frame clones, with some not included. The profile shows over 70,000 clones, less than 85% of them singletons. The chain is built from TRBV27 and TRBJ2-6, with TRBD1 as a possible D gene (5 bases). Source material: PBMCs. The receptor comes from a woman in her fifties or sixties in good health and CMV-seropositive. The CDR3 DNA sequence: TGTGCCAGCAGAACAGGTACCGGGGCCAACGTCCTGACTTTC. Residues: CASRTGTGANVLTF.